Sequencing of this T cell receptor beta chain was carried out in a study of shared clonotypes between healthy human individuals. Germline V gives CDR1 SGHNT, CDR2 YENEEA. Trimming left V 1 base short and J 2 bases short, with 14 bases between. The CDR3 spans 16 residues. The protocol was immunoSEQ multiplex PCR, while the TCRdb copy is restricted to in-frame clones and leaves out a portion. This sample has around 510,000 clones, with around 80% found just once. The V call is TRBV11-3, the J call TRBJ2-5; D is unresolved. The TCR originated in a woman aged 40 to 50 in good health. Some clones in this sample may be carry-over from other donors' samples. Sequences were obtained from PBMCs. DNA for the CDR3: TGTGCCAGCAGCTTAGGCGAGGAACCGAAACAAGAGACCCAGTACTTC. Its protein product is CASSLGEEPKQETQYF.